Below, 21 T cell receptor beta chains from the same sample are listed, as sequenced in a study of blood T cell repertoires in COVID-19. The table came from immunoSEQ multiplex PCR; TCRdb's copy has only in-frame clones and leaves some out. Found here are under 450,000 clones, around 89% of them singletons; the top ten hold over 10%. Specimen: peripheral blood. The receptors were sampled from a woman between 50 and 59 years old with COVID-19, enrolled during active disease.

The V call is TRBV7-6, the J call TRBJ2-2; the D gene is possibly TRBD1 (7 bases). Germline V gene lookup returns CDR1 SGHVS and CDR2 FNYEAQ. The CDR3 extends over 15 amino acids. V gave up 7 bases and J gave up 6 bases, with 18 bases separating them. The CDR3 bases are TGTGCCAGCACCACTCAGGGGGGTTTGGCCGGGGAGCTGTTTTTT. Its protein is CASTTQGGLAGELFF.

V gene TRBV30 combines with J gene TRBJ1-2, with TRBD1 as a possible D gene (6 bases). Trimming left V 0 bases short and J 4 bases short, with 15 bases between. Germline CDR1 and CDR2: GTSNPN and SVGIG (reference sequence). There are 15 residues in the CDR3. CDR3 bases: TGTGCCTGGAGTGTATTTCAGGGGTCGCCCTATGGCTACACCTTC. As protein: CAWSVFQGSPYGYTF.

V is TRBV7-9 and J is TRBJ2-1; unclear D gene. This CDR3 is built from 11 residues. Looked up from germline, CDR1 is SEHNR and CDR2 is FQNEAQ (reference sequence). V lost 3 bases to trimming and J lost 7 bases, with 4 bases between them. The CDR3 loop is CASSFRNEQFF. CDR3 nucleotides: TGTGCCAGCAGCTTTCGTAATGAGCAGTTCTTC.

The CDR3 DNA reads TGTGCCAGCAGCTTGGGGACTAGCGGGGACTACGAGCAGTACTTC. Translated, it gives CASSLGTSGDYEQYF. The rearrangement joins TRBV5-4 to TRBJ2-7, with 12 bases fitting TRBD2. The ends lost 0 bases at V and 3 bases at J; junction bases unmatched: 1. The germline V gene has CDR1 SGHNT and CDR2 YYREEE (reference sequence). CDR3 length equals 15 residues.

Written as DNA, the CDR3 is TGTGCCAGTAGCGAAACAGGGGGCGTGGGGGATACGCAGTATTTT. Its translation is CASSETGGVGDTQYF. The chain employs TRBV19 and TRBJ2-3; 9 bases align to TRBD1. The CDR3 is 15 amino acids. The V segment lost 6 bases and the J segment 6 bases; nucleotides outside the gene matches: 10. The germline CDR1 and CDR2 sequences are LNHDA and SQIVND (reference sequence). Combining the CDR3 with reference TRBV19 and TRBJ2-3 gives the whole variable domain DGGITQSPKYLFRKEGQNVTLSCEQNLNHDAMYWYRQDPGQGLRLIYYSQIVNDFQKGDIAEGYSVSREKKESFPLTVTSAQKNPTAFYLCASSETGGVGDTQYFGPGTRLTVL.

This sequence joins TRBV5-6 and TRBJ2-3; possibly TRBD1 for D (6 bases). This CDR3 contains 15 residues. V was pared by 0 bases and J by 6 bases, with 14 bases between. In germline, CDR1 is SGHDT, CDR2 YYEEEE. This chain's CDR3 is CASSLGPQGRDTQYF. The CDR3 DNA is TGTGCCAGCAGCTTGGGTCCACAGGGTCGGGATACGCAGTATTTT.

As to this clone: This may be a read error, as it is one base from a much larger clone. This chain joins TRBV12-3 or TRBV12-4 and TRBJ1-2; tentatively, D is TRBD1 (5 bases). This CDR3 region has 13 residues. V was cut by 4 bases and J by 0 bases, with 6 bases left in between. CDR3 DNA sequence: TGTGCCAGCAGTTCGACAGCTAACTATGGCTACACCTTC. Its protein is CASSSTANYGYTF.

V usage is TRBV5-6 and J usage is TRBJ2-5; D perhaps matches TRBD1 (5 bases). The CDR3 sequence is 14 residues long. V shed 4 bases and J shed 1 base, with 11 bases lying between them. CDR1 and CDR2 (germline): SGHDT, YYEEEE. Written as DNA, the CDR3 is TGTGCCAGCAGCCTTTGGACACTCCAAGAGACCCAGTACTTC. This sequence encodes CASSLWTLQETQYF.

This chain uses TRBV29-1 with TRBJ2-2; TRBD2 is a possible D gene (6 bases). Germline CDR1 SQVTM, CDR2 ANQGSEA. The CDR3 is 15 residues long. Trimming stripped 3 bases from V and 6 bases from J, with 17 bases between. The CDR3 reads CSVESSGSPAGELFF. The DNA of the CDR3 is TGCAGCGTTGAGTCATCCGGGAGCCCCGCCGGGGAGCTGTTTTTT.

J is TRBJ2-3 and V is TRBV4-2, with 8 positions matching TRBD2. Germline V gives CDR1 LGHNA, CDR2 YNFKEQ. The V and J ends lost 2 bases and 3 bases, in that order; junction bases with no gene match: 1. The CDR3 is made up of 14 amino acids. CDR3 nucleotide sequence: TGTGCCAGCAGCCAAAGCGGGGGTACAGATACGCAGTATTTT. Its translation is CASSQSGGTDTQYF.

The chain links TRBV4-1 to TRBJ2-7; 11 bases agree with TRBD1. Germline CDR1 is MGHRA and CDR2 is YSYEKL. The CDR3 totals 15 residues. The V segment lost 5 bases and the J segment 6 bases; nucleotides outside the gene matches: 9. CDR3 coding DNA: TGCGCCAGCAGCACAGACTGGACAGGGGGCGGCGAGCAGTACTTC. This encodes CASSTDWTGGGEQYF.

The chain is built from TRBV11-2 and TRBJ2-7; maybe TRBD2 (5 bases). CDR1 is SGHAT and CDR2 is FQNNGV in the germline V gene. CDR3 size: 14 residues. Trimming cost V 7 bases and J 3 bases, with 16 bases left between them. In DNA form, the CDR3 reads TGTGCCAGCACCAGCCCCCTAGGAGGCTACGAGCAGTACTTC. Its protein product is CASTSPLGGYEQYF. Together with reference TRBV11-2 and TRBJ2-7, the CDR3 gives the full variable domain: EAGVAQSPRYKIIEKRQSVAFWCNPISGHATLYWYQQILGQGPKLLIQFQNNGVVDDSQLPKDRFSAERLKGVDSTLKIQPAKLEDSAVYLCASTSPLGGYEQYFGPGTRLTVT.

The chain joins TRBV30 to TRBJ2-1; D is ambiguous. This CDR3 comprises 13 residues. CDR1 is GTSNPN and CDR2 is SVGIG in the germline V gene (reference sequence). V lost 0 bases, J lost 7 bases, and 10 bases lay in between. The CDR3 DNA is TGTGCCTGGAGTGTTACCGAGCTAAATGAGCAGTTCTTC. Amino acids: CAWSVTELNEQFF.

The CDR3 is CASSSAGANTEAFF. DNA of the CDR3: TGTGCCAGCAGTTCGGCAGGGGCTAACACTGAAGCTTTCTTT. This chain links TRBV7-2 with TRBJ1-1, with D perhaps TRBD1 (6 bases). Per germline, CDR1 SGHTA and CDR2 FQGNSA. V was cut by 6 bases and J by 2 bases, with 13 bases left in between. CDR3 length: 14 amino acids.

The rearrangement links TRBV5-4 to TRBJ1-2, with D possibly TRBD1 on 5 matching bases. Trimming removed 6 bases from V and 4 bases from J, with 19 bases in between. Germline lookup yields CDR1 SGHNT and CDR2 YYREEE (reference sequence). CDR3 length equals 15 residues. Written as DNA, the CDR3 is TGTGCCAGCACGCAAGGGGCCTCTACCTTCTATGGCTACACCTTC. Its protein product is CASTQGASTFYGYTF.

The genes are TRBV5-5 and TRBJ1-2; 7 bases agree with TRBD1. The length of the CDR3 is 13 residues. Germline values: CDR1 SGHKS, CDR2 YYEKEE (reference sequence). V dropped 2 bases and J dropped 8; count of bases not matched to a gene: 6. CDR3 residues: CASSLDRASGYTF. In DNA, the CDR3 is TGTGCCAGCAGCTTAGACAGGGCGAGCGGCTACACCTTC.

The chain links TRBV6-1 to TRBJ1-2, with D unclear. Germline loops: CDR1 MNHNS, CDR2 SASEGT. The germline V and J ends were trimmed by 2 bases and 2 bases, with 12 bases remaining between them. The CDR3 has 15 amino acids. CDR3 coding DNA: TGTGCCAGCAGTGAAATGGTGGCGGGAAACTATGGCTACACCTTC. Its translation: CASSEMVAGNYGYTF.

In nucleotides, the CDR3 is TGCGCCAGCAGCTTCCTCGGATTTGTTTCCCCAGGGGCCCAGTACTTC. As protein: CASSFLGFVSPGAQYF. The J gene is TRBJ2-5, the V gene TRBV5-1; maybe TRBD1 (6 bases). This CDR3 spans 16 amino acids. Per germline, CDR1 SGHRS and CDR2 YFSETQ. With 2 bases removed from V and 9 bases from J, the gap between germline ends came to 23 bases.

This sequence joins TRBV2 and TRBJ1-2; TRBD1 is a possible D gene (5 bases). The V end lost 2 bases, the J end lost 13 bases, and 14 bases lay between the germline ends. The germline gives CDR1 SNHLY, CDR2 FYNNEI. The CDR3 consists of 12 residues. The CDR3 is CASSEWEAGGTF. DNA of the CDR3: TGTGCCAGCAGTGAATGGGAGGCTGGGGGCACCTTC.

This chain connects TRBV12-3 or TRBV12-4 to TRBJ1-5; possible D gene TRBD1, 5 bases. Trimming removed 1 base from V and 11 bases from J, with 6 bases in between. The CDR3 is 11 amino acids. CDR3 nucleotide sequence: TGTGCCAGCAGTTTAGGGGGGGCCCAGCATTTT. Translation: CASSLGGAQHF.

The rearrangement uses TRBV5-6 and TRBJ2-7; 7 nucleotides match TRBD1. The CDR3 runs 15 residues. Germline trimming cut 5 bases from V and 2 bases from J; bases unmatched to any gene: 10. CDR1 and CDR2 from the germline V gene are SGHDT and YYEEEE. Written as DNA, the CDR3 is TGTGCCAGCAGTATCCCGGGACAGCTTCCCTACGAGCAGTACTTC. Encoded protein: CASSIPGQLPYEQYF. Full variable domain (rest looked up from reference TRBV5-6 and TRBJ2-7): DAGVTQSPTHLIKTRGQQVTLRCSPKSGHDTVSWYQQALGQGPQFIFQYYEEEERQRGNFPDRFSGHQFPNYSSELNVNALLLGDSALYLCASSIPGQLPYEQYFGPGTRLTVT.